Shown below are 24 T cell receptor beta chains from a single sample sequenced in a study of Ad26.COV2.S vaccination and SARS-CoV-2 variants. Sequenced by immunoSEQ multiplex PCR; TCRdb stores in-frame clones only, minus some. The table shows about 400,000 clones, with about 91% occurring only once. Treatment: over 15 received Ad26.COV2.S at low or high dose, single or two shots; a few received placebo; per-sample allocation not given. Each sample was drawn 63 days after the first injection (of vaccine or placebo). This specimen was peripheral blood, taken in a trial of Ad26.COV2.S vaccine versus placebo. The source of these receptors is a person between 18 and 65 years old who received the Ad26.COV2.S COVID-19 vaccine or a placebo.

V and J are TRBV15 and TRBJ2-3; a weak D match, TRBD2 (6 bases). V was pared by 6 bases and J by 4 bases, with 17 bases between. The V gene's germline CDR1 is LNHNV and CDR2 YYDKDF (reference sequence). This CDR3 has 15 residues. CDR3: CATSLSGEDSDTQYF. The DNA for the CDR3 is TGTGCCACCAGTCTGTCGGGAGAAGACTCAGATACGCAGTATTTT.

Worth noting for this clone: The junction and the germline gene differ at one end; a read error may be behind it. CDR3 residues: CACSAGRGLISYNEQFF. The CDR3 DNA is TGTGCCTGTAGTGCGGGCAGGGGGCTAATCTCCTACAATGAGCAGTTCTTC. The V call is TRBV30, the J call TRBJ2-1; 8 bases fit TRBD1. Per germline, CDR1 GTSNPN and CDR2 SVGIG (reference sequence). CDR3 size: 17 residues.

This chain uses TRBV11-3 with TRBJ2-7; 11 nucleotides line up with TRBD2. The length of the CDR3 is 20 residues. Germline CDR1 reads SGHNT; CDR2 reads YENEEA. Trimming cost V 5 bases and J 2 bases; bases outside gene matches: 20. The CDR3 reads CASSRRVLAGGGGYTYEQYF. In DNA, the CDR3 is TGTGCCAGCAGCAGAAGGGTCCTAGCGGGAGGAGGCGGTTACACCTACGAGCAGTACTTC.

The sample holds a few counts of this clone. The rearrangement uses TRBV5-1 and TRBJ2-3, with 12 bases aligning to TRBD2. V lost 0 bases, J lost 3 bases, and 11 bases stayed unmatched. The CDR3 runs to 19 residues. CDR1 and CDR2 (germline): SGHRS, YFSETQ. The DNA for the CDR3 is TGCGCCAGCAGCTTGGTAGGACTAGCGGGAAGTGGTGGGACAGATACGCAGTATTTT. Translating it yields CASSLVGLAGSGGTDTQYF. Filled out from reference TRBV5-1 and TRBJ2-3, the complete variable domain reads KAGVTQTPRYLIKTRGQQVTLSCSPISGHRSVSWYQQTPGQGLQFLFEYFSETQRNKGNFPGRFSGRQFSNSRSEMNVSTLELGDSALYLCASSLVGLAGSGGTDTQYFGPGTRLTVL.

The CDR3 nucleotides are TGTGCCAGCAGTTTAGCTCCCAGCCCCCTAGCAGCTTTCTTT. Amino acid sequence: CASSLAPSPLAAFF. This sequence joins TRBV28 and TRBJ1-1; D uncertain. The length of the CDR3 is 14 residues. The germline V gene encodes CDR1 MDHEN and CDR2 SYDVKM. Trimming pared 2 bases from V and 10 bases from J, leaving 17 bases between.

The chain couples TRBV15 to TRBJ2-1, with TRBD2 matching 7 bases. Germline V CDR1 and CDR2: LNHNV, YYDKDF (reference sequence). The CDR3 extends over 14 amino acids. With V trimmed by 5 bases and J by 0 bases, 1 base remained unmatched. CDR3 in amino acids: CATSRGGSYNEQFF. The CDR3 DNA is TGTGCCACCAGCCGCGGGGGCTCCTACAATGAGCAGTTCTTC.

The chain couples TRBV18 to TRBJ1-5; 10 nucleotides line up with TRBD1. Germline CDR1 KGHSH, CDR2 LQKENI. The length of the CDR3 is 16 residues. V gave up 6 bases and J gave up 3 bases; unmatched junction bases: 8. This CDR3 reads CASSPKGTGVNQPQHF. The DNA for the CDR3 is TGTGCCAGCTCCCCAAAAGGGACAGGGGTCAATCAGCCCCAGCATTTT.

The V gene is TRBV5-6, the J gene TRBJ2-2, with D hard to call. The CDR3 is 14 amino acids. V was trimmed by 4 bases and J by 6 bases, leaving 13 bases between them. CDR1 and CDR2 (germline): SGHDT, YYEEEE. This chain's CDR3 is CASSLGVRPGELFF. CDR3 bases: TGTGCCAGCAGCCTTGGGGTACGCCCCGGGGAGCTGTTTTTT. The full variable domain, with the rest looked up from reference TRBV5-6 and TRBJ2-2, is DAGVTQSPTHLIKTRGQQVTLRCSPKSGHDTVSWYQQALGQGPQFIFQYYEEEERQRGNFPDRFSGHQFPNYSSELNVNALLLGDSALYLCASSLGVRPGELFFGEGSRLTVL.

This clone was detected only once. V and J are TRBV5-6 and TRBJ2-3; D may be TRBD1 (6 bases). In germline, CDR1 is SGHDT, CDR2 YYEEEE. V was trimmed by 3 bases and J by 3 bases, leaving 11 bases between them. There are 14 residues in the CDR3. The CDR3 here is CASSSIRGTDTQYF. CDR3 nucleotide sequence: TGTGCCAGCAGCTCTATAAGGGGGACAGATACGCAGTATTTT.

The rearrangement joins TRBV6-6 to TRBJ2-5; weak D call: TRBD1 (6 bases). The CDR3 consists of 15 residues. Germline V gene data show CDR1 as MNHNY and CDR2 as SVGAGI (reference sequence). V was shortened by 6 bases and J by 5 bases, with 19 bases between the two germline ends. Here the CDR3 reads CASRRQAGVGETQYF. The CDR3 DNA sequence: TGTGCCAGCAGGCGACAAGCAGGGGTTGGGGAGACCCAGTACTTC.

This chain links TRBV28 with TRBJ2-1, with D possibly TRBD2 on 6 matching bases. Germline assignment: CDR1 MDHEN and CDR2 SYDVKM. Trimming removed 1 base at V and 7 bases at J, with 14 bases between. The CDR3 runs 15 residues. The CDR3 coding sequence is TGTGCCAGCAGTTTATTTCGGAGGGCCGGGAATGAGCAGTTCTTC. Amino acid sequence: CASSLFRRAGNEQFF.

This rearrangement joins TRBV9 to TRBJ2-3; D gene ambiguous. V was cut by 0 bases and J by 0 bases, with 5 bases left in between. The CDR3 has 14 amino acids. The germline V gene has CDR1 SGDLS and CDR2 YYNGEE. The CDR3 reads CASSVEASTDTQYF. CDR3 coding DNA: TGTGCCAGCAGCGTAGAAGCTAGCACAGATACGCAGTATTTT.

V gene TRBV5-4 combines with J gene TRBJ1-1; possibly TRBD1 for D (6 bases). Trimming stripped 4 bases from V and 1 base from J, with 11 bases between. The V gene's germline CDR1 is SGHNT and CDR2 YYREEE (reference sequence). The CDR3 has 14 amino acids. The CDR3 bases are TGTGCCAGCAGCGGCGGACAGAGGAACACTGAAGCTTTCTTT. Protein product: CASSGGQRNTEAFF.

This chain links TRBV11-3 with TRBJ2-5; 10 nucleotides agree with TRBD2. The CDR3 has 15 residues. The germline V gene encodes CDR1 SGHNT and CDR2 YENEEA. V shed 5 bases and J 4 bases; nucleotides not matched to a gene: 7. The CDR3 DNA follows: TGTGCCAGCAGCCAAGCGGGAGGGTTTGGAGAGACCCAGTACTTC. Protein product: CASSQAGGFGETQYF.

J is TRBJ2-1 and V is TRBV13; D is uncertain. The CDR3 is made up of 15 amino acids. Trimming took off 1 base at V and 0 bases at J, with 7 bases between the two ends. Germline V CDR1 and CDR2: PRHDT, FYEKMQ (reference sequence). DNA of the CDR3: TGTGCCAGCAGCTTAGAGTTGGGCTCCTACAATGAGCAGTTCTTC. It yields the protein CASSLELGSYNEQFF.

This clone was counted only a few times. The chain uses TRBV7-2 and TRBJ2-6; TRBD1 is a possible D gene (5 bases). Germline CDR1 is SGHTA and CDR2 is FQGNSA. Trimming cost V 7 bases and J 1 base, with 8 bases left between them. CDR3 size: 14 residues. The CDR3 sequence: CASNGASGANVLTF. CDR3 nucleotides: TGTGCCAGCAATGGGGCGTCTGGGGCCAACGTCCTGACTTTC.

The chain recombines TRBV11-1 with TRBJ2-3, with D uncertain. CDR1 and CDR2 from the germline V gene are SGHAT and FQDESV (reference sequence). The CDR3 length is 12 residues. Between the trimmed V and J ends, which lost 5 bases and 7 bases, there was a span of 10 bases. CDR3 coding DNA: TGTGCCAGCAGCCCCAACTTAAATACGCAGTATTTT. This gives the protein CASSPNLNTQYF.

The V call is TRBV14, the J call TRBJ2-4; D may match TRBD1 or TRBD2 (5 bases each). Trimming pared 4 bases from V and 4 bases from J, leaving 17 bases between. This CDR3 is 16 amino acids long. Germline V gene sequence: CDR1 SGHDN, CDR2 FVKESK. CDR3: CASSPHLGVPKNIQYF. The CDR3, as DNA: TGTGCCAGCAGCCCACACCTGGGGGTTCCAAAAAACATTCAGTACTTC. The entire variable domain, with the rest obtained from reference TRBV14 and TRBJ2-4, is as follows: EAGVTQFPSHSVIEKGQTVTLRCDPISGHDNLYWYRRVMGKEIKFLLHFVKESKQDESGMPNNRFLAERTGGTYSTLKVQPAELEDSGVYFCASSPHLGVPKNIQYFGAGTRLSVL.

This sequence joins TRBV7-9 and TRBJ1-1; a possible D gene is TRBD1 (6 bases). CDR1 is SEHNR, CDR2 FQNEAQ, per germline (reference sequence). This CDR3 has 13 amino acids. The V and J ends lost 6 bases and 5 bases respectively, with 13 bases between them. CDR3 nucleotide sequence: TGTGCCAGCAGTATAGAAGGGGGAACTGAAGCTTTCTTT. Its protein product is CASSIEGGTEAFF.

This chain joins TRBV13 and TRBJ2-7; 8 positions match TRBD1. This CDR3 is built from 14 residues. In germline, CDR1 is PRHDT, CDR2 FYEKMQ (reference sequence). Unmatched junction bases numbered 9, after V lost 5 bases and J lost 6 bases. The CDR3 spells CASSNFLTGVEQYF. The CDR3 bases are TGTGCCAGCAGCAACTTTCTGACAGGGGTCGAGCAGTACTTC.

This chain's CDR3 is CASSGAVAKNIQYF. Written as DNA, the CDR3 is TGCGCCAGCAGTGGGGCTGTAGCCAAAAACATTCAGTACTTC. The chain carries TRBV10-2 and TRBJ2-4; D is ambiguous. The CDR3 length is 14 residues. CDR1 is WSHSY and CDR2 is SAAADI in the germline V gene. Trimming left V 4 bases short and J 0 bases short, with 7 bases between.

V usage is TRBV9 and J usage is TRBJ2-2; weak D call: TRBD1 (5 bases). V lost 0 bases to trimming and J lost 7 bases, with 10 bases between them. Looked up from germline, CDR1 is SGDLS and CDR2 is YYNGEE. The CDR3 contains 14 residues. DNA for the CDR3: TGTGCCAGCAGCGTAGAAGCAGGGTACGGGGAGCTGTTTTTT. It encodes CASSVEAGYGELFF.

CDR3: CATSGPGLSYNEQFF. The CDR3 DNA is TGTGCCACCAGTGGTCCGGGACTTTCCTACAATGAGCAGTTCTTC. The chain recombines TRBV24-1 with TRBJ2-1, with a tentative D call TRBD2 (6 bases). The CDR3 contains 15 residues. Germline CDR1 KGHDR, CDR2 SFDVKD. Trimming shortened V by 5 bases and J by 1 base, and 11 bases separated the two germline ends.

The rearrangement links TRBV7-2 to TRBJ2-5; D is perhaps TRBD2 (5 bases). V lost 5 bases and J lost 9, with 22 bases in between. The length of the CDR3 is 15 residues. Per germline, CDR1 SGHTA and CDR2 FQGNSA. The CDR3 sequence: CASSAGVGSGSAQYF. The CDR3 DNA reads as TGTGCCAGCAGCGCCGGAGTTGGTTCGGGATCGGCCCAGTACTTC.